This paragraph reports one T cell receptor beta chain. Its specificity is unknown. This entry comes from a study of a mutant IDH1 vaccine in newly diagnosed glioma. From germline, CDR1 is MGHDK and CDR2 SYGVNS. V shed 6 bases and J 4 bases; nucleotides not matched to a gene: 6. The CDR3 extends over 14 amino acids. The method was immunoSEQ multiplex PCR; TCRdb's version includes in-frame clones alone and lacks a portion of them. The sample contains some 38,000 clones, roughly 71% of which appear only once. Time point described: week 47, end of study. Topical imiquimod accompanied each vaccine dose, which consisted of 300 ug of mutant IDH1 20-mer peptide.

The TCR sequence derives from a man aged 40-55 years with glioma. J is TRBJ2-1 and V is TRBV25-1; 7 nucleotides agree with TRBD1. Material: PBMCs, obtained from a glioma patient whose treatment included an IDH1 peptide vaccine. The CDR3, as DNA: TGTGCCAGCAGAGGGGCAGGGGGTTACAATGAGCAGTTCTTC. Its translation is CASRGAGGYNEQFF.